This is a list of T cell receptor beta chains from one sample in a study of monozygotic twins with inflammatory bowel disease. TCRdb reanalyzed the 5' RACE reads and collapses them to one entry per CDR3 protein, without DNA. In total, the table holds 200,000 to 250,000 distinct CDR3 sequences. The sample taken for sequencing was blood. The receptors derive from a human donor with ulcerative colitis or Crohn's disease, or a healthy co-twin of an affected twin (not recorded which). Each CDR3 is given with its conserved first and last residue.

V	J	CDR3
TRBV7-2	TRBJ2-3	CASKVSRGGLMDTQYF
TRBV6-1	TRBJ1-1	CASSGTGRMNTEAFF
TRBV20-1	TRBJ2-2	CSARDVDTANTGELFF
TRBV5-1	TRBJ2-7	CASSFTATSYEQYF
TRBV3-1	TRBJ1-2	CASSQLENYGYTF
TRBV2	TRBJ2-6	CASSRTGETGANVLTF
TRBV20-1	TRBJ2-7	CSATTGGAYEQYF
TRBV6-1	TRBJ2-2	CASTSSTGTGELFF
TRBV20-1	TRBJ1-1	CSAPRATEAFF
TRBV2	TRBJ2-1	CASTSQGLGPYNEQFF
TRBV9	TRBJ2-2	CASSVHLSGGNTGELFF
TRBV29-1	TRBJ1-1	CSVEGGQGLNTEAFF
TRBV7-6	TRBJ2-7	CASSYHDPLPSYEQYF
TRBV28	TRBJ2-5	CASRDGGRLQETQYF
TRBV7-9	TRBJ2-7	CASSLVTFTEQYF
TRBV27	TRBJ1-5	CASSIRWSSNQPQHF
TRBV6-5	TRBJ2-3	CASSYGYDRTSTDTQYF
TRBV2	TRBJ2-3	CASRVLAGGTDTQYF
TRBV6-6	TRBJ1-5	CASSYVGSNQPQHF
TRBV11-2	TRBJ2-2	CASSLGRNTGELFF
TRBV11-3	TRBJ2-1	CASSLGGRGGNEQFF
TRBV11-2	TRBJ2-7	CATSLGQTYEQYF
TRBV5-1	TRBJ1-2	CASSSAGQGFDGYTF
TRBV20-1	TRBJ2-3	CSAWSSAGGTDTQYF
TRBV5-4	TRBJ2-3	CASSLTGGRTDTQYF
TRBV5-1	TRBJ1-4	CASSLAAGAHEKLFF
TRBV19	TRBJ2-2	CASSVSNTGELFF
TRBV18	TRBJ2-7	CASSRDGTYEQYF
TRBV7-9	TRBJ2-3	CASSLGRGPTDTQYF
TRBV5-4	TRBJ2-1	CASSLKTGKDEQFF
TRBV4-2	TRBJ1-1	CASTAPTANTEAFF
TRBV12-3/TRBV12-4	TRBJ1-6	CASSLRQANSPLHF
TRBV5-1	TRBJ2-5	CASSLVGGQETQYF
TRBV27	TRBJ1-6	CASSLIDNSPLHF
TRBV5-6	TRBJ2-3	CASSLPGTDTQYF
TRBV18	TRBJ1-1	CASSPRVFTEAFF
TRBV12-3/TRBV12-4	TRBJ1-1	CASSLGQAEGTEAFF